What follows are 2 T cell receptor beta chains derived from one specimen sequenced in a study of T-cell memory formation after mild COVID-19. TCRdb independently ran MiXCR on the 5' RACE reads; one entry per CDR3 protein. The repertoire holds some 290,000 distinct CDR3 sequences, about 16% seen once, with around a fifth in the top ten. Sequenced sample: PBMCs or a T cell subset sorted from them (not recorded which). Every receptor here comes from a man aged 18 to 29 who had mild COVID-19 (a few samples of this study predate the infection). Cell type and time point are not known.

The chain couples TRBV6-5 to TRBJ2-6; unclear D gene. The CDR3 is made up of 17 amino acids. Trimming shortened V by 2 bases and J by 0 bases, and 11 bases separated the two germline ends. Germline V gene data show CDR1 as MNHEY and CDR2 as SVGAGI. Written as DNA, the CDR3 is TGTGCCAGCAGTTACGGTAGAACAGCCTCTGGGGCCAACGTCCTGACTTTC. This codes for CASSYGRTASGANVLTF.

This clonotype was picked up a small number of times. This chain links TRBV7-2 with TRBJ1-5; unclear D gene. Trimming left V 5 bases short and J 9 bases short, with 11 bases between. This CDR3 has 12 amino acids. Germline-derived CDR1 and CDR2 are SGHTA and FQGNSA. Here the CDR3 DNA reads TGTGCCAGCAGCGTCGGATTTCGGCCCCAGCATTTT. Protein: CASSVGFRPQHF.